This passage covers 9 T cell receptor beta chains from one sample sequenced in a study of metastatic and nonmetastatic thyroid tumors. TCRdb reanalyzed the PCR reads via MiXCR. The sample lists tens of thousands of clones; approximately 15% were seen once. Thyroid surgery was preceded by no treatment in any patient. Sequenced material: blood. The receptors shown here come from a female donor with papillary thyroid cancer or a benign thyroid nodule (not recorded which). Some clones in this sample may be carry-over from other donors' samples.

This clone has ten or more counts. V and J are TRBV7-9 and TRBJ2-5; possibly TRBD2 for D (5 bases). V lost 0 bases, J lost 5 bases, and 10 bases lay in between. The CDR3 sequence is 14 residues long. Germline CDR1 and CDR2: SEHNR and FQNEAQ (reference sequence). CDR3 sequence (DNA): TGTGCCAGCAGCTTAGCGGGAGTCCGCGAGACCCAGTACTTC. Amino acids: CASSLAGVRETQYF.

The V gene is TRBV11-2, the J gene TRBJ2-7, with TRBD2 as a possible D gene (6 bases). V lost 5 bases, J lost 5 bases, and 19 bases lay in between. This CDR3 has 15 amino acids. Germline V gene data show CDR1 as SGHAT and CDR2 as FQNNGV. This CDR3 reads CASSPNLAQGDEQYF. The CDR3, as DNA: TGTGCCAGCAGCCCCAATCTAGCGCAGGGTGACGAGCAGTACTTC.

There are many counts of this clone. The rearrangement uses TRBV20-1 and TRBJ2-2; D might be TRBD2 (6 bases). The CDR3 totals 14 residues. Germline CDR1 reads DFQATT; CDR2 reads SNEGSKA (reference sequence). Trimming took off 6 bases at V and 5 bases at J, with 16 bases between the two ends. The CDR3 reads CSAAASGLTGELFF. CDR3 nucleotides: TGCAGTGCAGCCGCCAGCGGACTAACCGGGGAGCTGTTTTTT.

This clone has at least ten counts. The chain couples TRBV7-9 to TRBJ1-4; TRBD1 is a possible D gene (5 bases). Trimming cost V 2 bases and J 5 bases, with 15 bases left between them. The CDR3 is 16 residues long. Germline loops: CDR1 SEHNR, CDR2 FQNEAQ (reference sequence). CDR3 DNA: TGTGCCAGCAGCTTAAGCCCAGGACAATCCAATGAAAAACTGTTTTTT. Translation gives CASSLSPGQSNEKLFF.

Within the sample, this clone is medium-sized. This chain links TRBV12-3 or TRBV12-4 with TRBJ2-7, with 8 bases identical to TRBD1. V lost 3 bases, J lost 6 bases, and 7 bases stayed unmatched. The CDR3 covers 14 residues. The CDR3 sequence: CASSFVQGASEQYF. The CDR3 coding sequence is TGTGCCAGCAGTTTTGTGCAGGGGGCTTCCGAGCAGTACTTC.

This clone was observed at least ten times. The chain couples TRBV20-1 to TRBJ2-4; TRBD1 is a possible D gene (5 bases). The CDR3 totals 13 residues. The germline V gene has CDR1 DFQATT and CDR2 SNEGSKA (reference sequence). V lost 5 bases and J lost 7, with 15 bases in between. The CDR3 nucleotides are TGCAGTGCTCGTCAGGGATCTGTGAACATTCAGTACTTC. Amino acid sequence: CSARQGSVNIQYF.

This clone was found many times. The rearrangement uses TRBV19 and TRBJ1-1; D remains unclear. Germline V gene sequence: CDR1 LNHDA, CDR2 SQIVND (reference sequence). The CDR3 is 12 residues long. Trimming shortened V by 5 bases and J by 4 bases, and 8 bases separated the two germline ends. CDR3 coding DNA: TGTGCCAGTAGTTCTTTCGTCACTGAAGCTTTCTTT. Its translation: CASSSFVTEAFF.

This clone was observed a few times. Relative to the germline gene, one junction end is altered; a read error may explain this. The chain combines TRBV6-1 with TRBJ2-5, with TRBD1 matching over 7 bases. This CDR3 comprises 14 residues. Germline-derived CDR1 and CDR2 are MNHNS and SASEGT. The CDR3, as DNA: TGTGTCAGCAGCAACAGGGGCCCCCAAGAGACCCAGTACTTC. The encoded protein is CVSSNRGPQETQYF.

This clone has a handful of counts. The rearrangement joins TRBV19 to TRBJ1-2, with TRBD1 identical over 7 bases. This CDR3 has 14 amino acids. CDR1 is LNHDA and CDR2 is SQIVND in the germline V gene (reference sequence). V was pared by 3 bases and J by 9 bases, with 10 bases of the junction left unmatched. CDR3 nucleotide sequence: TGTGCCAGTAGTATCCGGGACAGAACCGATCGCTACACCTTC. It specifies CASSIRDRTDRYTF.